This TCR beta chain emerged from a study of T cell repertoires in ileal Crohn's disease. Sequencing used immunoSEQ multiplex PCR; TCRdb keeps in-frame clones, though not all of them. The data show more than 50,000 clones, about 89% seen once. The time point here: neoterminal ileum biopsy at postoperative endoscopy, about 6 months after surgery. Sample: ileal tissue. This TCR was recovered from an adult with Crohn's disease.

CDR3 nucleotides: TGTGCCAGTATGGGACTAGACTACGAGCAGTACTTC. Translated, it gives CASMGLDYEQYF. The chain has TRBV19 and TRBJ2-7; 8 bases agree with TRBD2. CDR3 size: 12 residues. J was trimmed by 3 bases and V by 7 bases; bases with no gene match: 2. Germline CDR1 is LNHDA and CDR2 is SQIVND (reference sequence).